The 12 T cell receptor beta chains below come from one sample, sequenced in a study of blood T cell repertoires in COVID-19. Measured with immunoSEQ multiplex PCR; TCRdb has only the in-frame clones, and not every one. This table has 85,000 to 100,000 clones, around 84% appearing once. The sequencing input was peripheral blood. The receptors come from a woman aged 60-75 years in a cohort sampled during active or convalescent COVID-19.

The V gene is TRBV2, the J gene TRBJ1-1, with D maybe TRBD1 (6 bases). V lost 4 bases, J lost 10 bases, and 10 bases lay in between. Per germline, CDR1 SNHLY and CDR2 FYNNEI. CDR3 length: 11 amino acids. CDR3 nucleotides: TGTGCCAGCAGTGTGGGGGGGCCAGCTTTCTTT. Amino acid sequence: CASSVGGPAFF.

The chain is built from TRBV29-1 and TRBJ2-7; 7 nucleotides agree with TRBD1. The CDR3 sequence is 14 residues long. Germline V lookup: CDR1 SQVTM, CDR2 ANQGSEA. V dropped 4 bases and J dropped 4; count of bases not matched to a gene: 10. The chain's CDR3 is CSVGQGHSRYEQYF. The CDR3 DNA sequence: TGCAGCGTTGGACAGGGACACTCGAGGTACGAGCAGTACTTC.

A single count supports this clone. V gene TRBV19 combines with J gene TRBJ1-2; the match to TRBD1 covers 8 bases. CDR3 size: 13 residues. Germline CDR1 is LNHDA and CDR2 is SQIVND (reference sequence). With 6 bases clipped from V and 10 bases from J, the junction kept 10 bases outside the gene matches. The CDR3 sequence: CASRPSDRVNYTF. CDR3 nucleotide sequence: TGTGCCAGTAGGCCCTCGGACAGGGTGAACTACACCTTC. The full variable domain, with the rest looked up from reference TRBV19 and TRBJ1-2, is DGGITQSPKYLFRKEGQNVTLSCEQNLNHDAMYWYRQDPGQGLRLIYYSQIVNDFQKGDIAEGYSVSREKKESFPLTVTSAQKNPTAFYLCASRPSDRVNYTFGSGTRLTVV.

The gene calls are TRBV25-1 and TRBJ1-1; D unresolved. V lost 7 bases and J lost 3, with 12 bases in between. The CDR3 runs to 13 residues. In germline, CDR1 is MGHDK, CDR2 SYGVNS. The chain's CDR3 is CASTLGGYTEAFF. CDR3 bases: TGTGCCAGCACCTTGGGAGGGTACACTGAAGCTTTCTTT.

This sequence joins TRBV7-9 and TRBJ2-1; 7 nucleotides match TRBD1. Germline V gene data show CDR1 as SEHNR and CDR2 as FQNEAQ (reference sequence). CDR3 length: 13 residues. V lost 5 bases to trimming and J lost 5 bases; unmatched junction nucleotides: 3. CDR3 in amino acids: CASSVGQHNEQFF. The CDR3 nucleotides read TGTGCCAGCAGCGTGGGACAGCACAATGAGCAGTTCTTC.

The CDR3 loop reads CASSESPGQGAGNTIYF. DNA for the CDR3: TGTGCCAGCAGTGAATCCCCGGGACAGGGGGCTGGAAACACCATATATTTT. V gene TRBV25-1 combines with J gene TRBJ1-3; 11 bases match TRBD1. After removal of 1 base from V and 2 bases from J, the junction contained 4 bases not matched to a gene. Looked up from germline, CDR1 is MGHDK and CDR2 is SYGVNS. This CDR3 region has 17 residues.

The chain carries TRBV6-5 and TRBJ2-7; no firm D call. The germline V and J ends were trimmed by 2 bases and 12 bases, with 17 bases remaining between them. This CDR3 contains 13 residues. CDR1 is MNHEY, CDR2 SVGAGI, per germline. The CDR3 nucleotides read TGTGCCAGCAGTTACCCCGTTCAACGAGAACTGTACTTC. It translates to CASSYPVQRELYF.

The CDR3 DNA reads as TGTGCCAGCAGCCCCGCCGGGGGGAGAGTCGAGCAGTACTTC. Translation gives CASSPAGGRVEQYF. The chain uses TRBV11-1 and TRBJ2-7, with 7 bases aligning to TRBD2. V was clipped by 5 bases and J by 6 bases; unmatched bases: 10. Germline V gene sequence: CDR1 SGHAT, CDR2 FQDESV (reference sequence). CDR3 length: 14 residues. The variable domain in full, with the rest retrieved from reference TRBV11-1 and TRBJ2-7, is EAEVAQSPRYKITEKSQAVAFWCDPISGHATLYWYRQILGQGPELLVQFQDESVVDDSQLPKDRFSAERLKGVDSTLKIQPAELGDSAMYLCASSPAGGRVEQYFGPGTRLTVT.

The rearrangement links TRBV6-5 to TRBJ1-5, with a possible D match to TRBD1 (6 bases). V dropped 8 bases and J dropped 5 bases, with 19 bases sitting between them. Germline V gene sequence: CDR1 MNHEY, CDR2 SVGAGI. The CDR3 is 15 residues long. The CDR3 DNA reads TGTGCCAGCGAGGTGAGGGGGGGTAGTCATCAGCCCCAGCATTTT. Its translation is CASEVRGGSHQPQHF.

V gene TRBV30 combines with J gene TRBJ1-2; TRBD1 is a possible D gene (5 bases). V was shortened by 3 bases and J by 4 bases, with 12 bases between the two germline ends. Germline assignment: CDR1 GTSNPN and CDR2 SVGIG (reference sequence). The CDR3 consists of 13 residues. The CDR3 is CAWSRGDGYGYTF. The CDR3 DNA reads as TGTGCCTGGAGCCGGGGGGACGGCTATGGCTACACCTTC.

This chain links TRBV5-5 with TRBJ1-2, with TRBD1 as a possible D gene (5 bases). Per germline, CDR1 SGHKS and CDR2 YYEKEE (reference sequence). CDR3 length equals 13 residues. Trimming left V 6 bases short and J 6 bases short, with 15 bases between. CDR3 protein: CASKDTLFDGYTF. CDR3 bases: TGTGCCAGCAAGGACACCCTCTTTGATGGCTACACCTTC.

The chain recombines TRBV10-2 with TRBJ1-1, with TRBD1 matching over 11 bases. Germline CDR1 WSHSY, CDR2 SAAADI. V lost 6 bases to trimming and J lost 5 bases; unmatched junction nucleotides: 5. The CDR3 covers 14 residues. The CDR3 here is CASRVGQGATEAFF. CDR3 coding DNA: TGCGCCAGCAGGGTTGGACAGGGGGCTACTGAAGCTTTCTTT.